The present T cell receptor (beta chain) was sequenced within a study of T cells after yellow fever vaccination. Study details: Low-cell-number fractions underwent preparation using SMART-Seq v4 Ultra Low Input.

This clonotype occurred a few times. Its matching antigen is unknown. Study results and limitations: The booster saw the reappearance of most primary-vaccination clones (around 96% CD4, about 90% CD8). The secondary T-cell response peaked on day 5, not day 15, but was weaker.

5'RACE template switching generated TCR cDNA, adding a universal primer site and UMIs. TCRdb redid the calling of the 5' RACE reads with MiXCR, one entry per CDR3 protein. The sample lists some 420,000 distinct CDR3 sequences; over 15% were seen once. The sample was PBMCs, taken before the yellow fever booster vaccination. The receptor was isolated from a man younger than 35 who received the YFV17D yellow fever vaccine.

The CDR3 protein is CASSPTGSSYEQYV. The DNA for the CDR3 is TGTGCCAGCAGCCCGACAGGGAGCTCCTACGAGCAGTACGTC. The chain uses TRBV6-6 and TRBJ2-7; 7 bases map to TRBD1. With V trimmed by 6 bases and J by 0 bases, 5 bases remained unmatched. CDR1 is MNHNY, CDR2 SVGAGI, per germline (reference sequence). The CDR3 has 14 amino acids.